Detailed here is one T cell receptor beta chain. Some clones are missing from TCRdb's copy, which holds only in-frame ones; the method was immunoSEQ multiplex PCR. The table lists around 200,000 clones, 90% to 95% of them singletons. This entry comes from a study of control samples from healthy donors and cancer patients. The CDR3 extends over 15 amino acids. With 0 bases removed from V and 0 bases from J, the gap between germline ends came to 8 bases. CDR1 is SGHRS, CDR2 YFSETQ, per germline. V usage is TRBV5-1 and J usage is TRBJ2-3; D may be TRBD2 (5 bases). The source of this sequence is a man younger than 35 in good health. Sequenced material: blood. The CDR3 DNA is TGCGCCAGCAGCTTGGCCGGACTCAGCACAGATACGCAGTATTTT. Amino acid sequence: CASSLAGLSTDTQYF.